This entry is about one TCR beta chain. Its cognate antigen has yet to be identified. No base quality values were provided; no much bigger clone lies one nucleotide off. This specimen comes from a study of CD4+ T cells in melanoma (dated by TCRdb to 2021 to 2024). Regarding the research as a whole: The study investigated neoantigen-specific CD4+ T cells in human melanoma. The study at large found these results: Neoantigen-specific CD4+ T cells were reported to be correlated with the function of CD8+ T cells, macrophages and B cells. Neoantigen-specific CD4+ T cells in melanoma were reported to have a range of differentiation states.

The library relied on the immunoSEQ multiplex PCR assay. Sourced from immuneACCESS, this table was stored by TCRdb with only in-frame sequences that have V and J called. A share of the clones is absent; for the studies checked, an unresolved V gene accounts for under half, and the remainder has no known explanation. The sample table holds 15,000 to 20,000 clones, of which 80% to 90% were seen once. The ten largest clones add up to approximately 5% of the sample. Patients with melanoma were used as donors. The cysteine opens and the phenylalanine closes a CDR3 of 16 amino acids. CDR3 DNA only is kept here, 48 bases in frame from base 1. A distance of 18 bases separates the germline ends of V and J, which lose 1 base and 8 bases respectively. CDR1 and CDR2 are drawn from the germline V gene: SGHVS, FNYEAQ.

The chain couples TRBV7-6 to TRBJ2-1, with a weak D call of TRBD1 (6 bases match). This TCR was recovered from a human donor with melanoma. Sequences were obtained from cells from a culture (not recorded whether cultured in vitro). CDR3 reads: CASSLVRGFTGDEQFF. Read as DNA, the sequence is TGTGCCAGCAGCTTAGTAAGGGGGTTCACCGGAGATGAGCAGTTCTTC.